The 14 T cell receptor beta chains below come from one sample, sequenced in a study of blood T cell repertoires in COVID-19. Libraries were prepared by immunoSEQ multiplex PCR; TCRdb keeps only in-frame clonotypes and omits some of them. The sample lists 60,000 to 75,000 clones, about nine tenths occurring once. The sequenced material came from peripheral blood. The receptors derive from a human donor in a cohort sampled during active COVID-19.

The chain carries TRBV19 and TRBJ2-2; D might be TRBD2 (5 bases). The V and J ends lost 10 bases and 2 bases respectively, with 17 bases between them. Looked up from germline, CDR1 is LNHDA and CDR2 is SQIVND (reference sequence). This CDR3 region has 15 residues. The chain's CDR3 is CATSREGRNTGELFF. For the CDR3, the DNA is TGTGCCACCTCGAGAGAGGGCCGAAACACCGGGGAGCTGTTTTTT.

This chain connects TRBV7-2 to TRBJ1-1; D might be TRBD1 (5 bases). Deletions cut 5 bases from V and 0 bases from J, with 10 bases between. The length of the CDR3 is 14 residues. Germline values: CDR1 SGHTA, CDR2 FQGNSA. CDR3 nucleotides: TGTGCCAGCAGCAGCGACAGCATGAACACTGAAGCTTTCTTT. It specifies CASSSDSMNTEAFF.

The chain carries TRBV4-1 and TRBJ2-2; TRBD1 might be the D (5 bases). The CDR3 is 17 residues long. Germline CDR1 and CDR2: MGHRA and YSYEKL. V gave up 0 bases and J gave up 0 bases, with 11 bases separating them. This chain's CDR3 is CASSQDQDSANTGELFF. The CDR3 nucleotides are TGCGCCAGCAGCCAAGATCAAGACAGCGCGAACACCGGGGAGCTGTTTTTT.

The chain links TRBV7-2 to TRBJ2-3; 8 nucleotides align to TRBD2. Germline lookup yields CDR1 SGHTA and CDR2 FQGNSA. V trimming: 5 bases; J trimming: 2 bases; junction bases outside the gene matches: 12. The CDR3 spans 17 residues. The CDR3 DNA reads as TGTGCCAGCAGCCCCACCATGCGGGGGGCTCTCACAGATACGCAGTATTTT. Protein: CASSPTMRGALTDTQYF.

The chain couples TRBV4-1 to TRBJ2-1; the match to TRBD2 covers 16 bases. The CDR3 length is 17 residues. Germline-derived CDR1 and CDR2 are MGHRA and YSYEKL. Trimming removed 1 base from V and 4 bases from J; junction bases left unmatched: 1. The CDR3 DNA follows: TGCGCCAGCAGCCAAGTGGGACTAGCGGGGGGGTACAATGAGCAGTTCTTC. This gives the protein CASSQVGLAGGYNEQFF.

This sequence joins TRBV28 and TRBJ1-1; TRBD1 agrees at 8 bases. V gave up 1 base and J gave up 4 bases; unmatched junction bases: 5. The V gene's germline CDR1 is MDHEN and CDR2 SYDVKM. This CDR3 has 15 residues. This CDR3 is CASSLYSGGGTEAFF. The CDR3 nucleotides read TGTGCCAGCAGTTTATACTCAGGGGGCGGCACTGAAGCTTTCTTT.

Here the CDR3 reads CASRPGQLGYTF. The CDR3 nucleotides read TGTGCCAGCCGACCGGGACAACTTGGCTACACCTTC. This chain connects TRBV6-5 to TRBJ1-2; a weak D match, TRBD1 (6 bases). V dropped 8 bases and J dropped 7 bases, with 14 bases sitting between them. The CDR3 totals 12 residues. Germline loops: CDR1 MNHEY, CDR2 SVGAGI.

CDR3 region: CASSLATDTQYF. The CDR3 DNA is TGTGCCAGCAGCTTGGCCACAGATACGCAGTATTTT. J is TRBJ2-3 and V is TRBV7-6, with D unresolved. Deletions cut 3 bases from V and 2 bases from J, with 3 bases between. Looked up from germline, CDR1 is SGHVS and CDR2 is FNYEAQ. The CDR3 loop spans 12 amino acids.

This sequence joins TRBV19 and TRBJ2-3, with TRBD2 matching 7 bases. After removal of 4 bases from V and 3 bases from J, the junction contained 10 bases not matched to a gene. CDR1 and CDR2 from the germline V gene are LNHDA and SQIVND (reference sequence). CDR3 length equals 16 residues. The CDR3 spells CASSTRDYGETDTQYF. The CDR3 nucleotides read TGTGCCAGTAGTACCCGGGACTATGGGGAAACAGATACGCAGTATTTT.

The chain joins TRBV5-1 to TRBJ1-4; D is unclear. Trimming took off 0 bases at V and 4 bases at J, with 7 bases between the two ends. The CDR3 consists of 14 residues. Germline CDR1 reads SGHRS; CDR2 reads YFSETQ. This chain's CDR3 is CASSLGEVNEKLFF. The CDR3, as DNA: TGCGCCAGCAGCTTGGGGGAGGTTAATGAAAAACTGTTTTTT.

The chain has TRBV9 and TRBJ2-3, with TRBD2 matching over 7 bases. The CDR3 spans 15 residues. The germline V gene has CDR1 SGDLS and CDR2 YYNGEE. V trimming: 5 bases; J trimming: 4 bases; junction bases outside the gene matches: 10. CDR3 loop: CASSKRLAGPDTQYF. CDR3 nucleotides: TGTGCCAGCAGTAAAAGACTAGCCGGTCCAGATACGCAGTATTTT.

V usage is TRBV24-1 and J usage is TRBJ2-1; TRBD1 might be the D (7 bases). The CDR3 is 14 residues long. Germline lookup yields CDR1 KGHDR and CDR2 SFDVKD. V was trimmed by 9 bases and J by 7 bases, leaving 18 bases between them. CDR3 in amino acids: CATGGGLGGNEQFF. The CDR3, as DNA: TGTGCCACCGGAGGGGGCCTAGGGGGTAATGAGCAGTTCTTC.

The chain uses TRBV9 and TRBJ2-1, with D perhaps matching TRBD2 (7 bases). V lost 0 bases and J 5 bases, leaving 15 bases between the germline ends. Looked up from germline, CDR1 is SGDLS and CDR2 is YYNGEE. The CDR3 totals 16 residues. The CDR3, as DNA: TGTGCCAGCAGCGTAGGTGGGCGGGGGCGTAACAATGAGCAGTTCTTC. Residues: CASSVGGRGRNNEQFF.

The chain joins TRBV4-1 to TRBJ2-7; TRBD2 might be the D (7 bases). CDR3 size: 16 residues. Germline loops: CDR1 MGHRA, CDR2 YSYEKL. Between the trimmed V and J ends, which lost 3 bases and 4 bases, there was a span of 19 bases. CDR3 DNA sequence: TGCGCCAGCAGCCAGGAAGGGAGAAGCGGGACATACGAGCAGTACTTC. Its protein product is CASSQEGRSGTYEQYF.